This TCR beta chain is from a study of T cell repertoires in cytomegalovirus infection. About the research overall: Researchers turned to recently identified HLA-C-restricted CMV epitopes as well as well-studied HLA-B-restricted ones. Findings and limits, study-wide: HLA-C-restricted, CMV-specific TCR beta clonotypes were dominant ex vivo.

TCRdb recomputed calls from the reads with MiXCR, one row per CDR3 protein. The table has about 770,000 distinct CDR3 sequences, about 29% seen once; the top ten hold around 13%. About this clonotype: Its antigen is unknown.

Sequencing used cultured CD8+ T cells from PBMCs, obtained from culture after CMV antigen stimulation. The TCR comes from a human donor in good health (CMV status not recorded). Some clones in this sample may be carry-over from other donors' samples.

The DNA of the CDR3 is TGTGCCAGCAAATATGGCCACGAGCAGTACGTC. The encoded protein is CASKYGHEQYV. The V gene is TRBV6-1, the J gene TRBJ2-7; D is ambiguous. The germline V gene encodes CDR1 MNHNS and CDR2 SASEGT. CDR3 length equals 11 residues. Trimming cost V 7 bases and J 5 bases, with 9 bases left between them.